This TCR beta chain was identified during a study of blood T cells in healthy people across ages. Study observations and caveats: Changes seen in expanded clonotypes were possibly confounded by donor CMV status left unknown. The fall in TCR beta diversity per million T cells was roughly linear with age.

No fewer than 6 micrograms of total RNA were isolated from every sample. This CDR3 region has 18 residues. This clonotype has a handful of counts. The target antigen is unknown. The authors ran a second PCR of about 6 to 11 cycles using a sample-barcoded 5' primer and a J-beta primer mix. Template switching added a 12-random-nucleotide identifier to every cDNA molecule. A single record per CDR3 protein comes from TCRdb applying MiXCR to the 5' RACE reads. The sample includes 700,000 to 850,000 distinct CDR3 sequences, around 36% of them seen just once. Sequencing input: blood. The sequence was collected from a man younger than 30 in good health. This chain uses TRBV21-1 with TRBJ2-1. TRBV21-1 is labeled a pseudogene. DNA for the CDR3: TGTGCCAGCAGCAAGATCAGTAGACGCGCGTCCATGTACAATGAGCAGTTCTTC. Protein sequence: CASSKISRRASMYNEQFF.